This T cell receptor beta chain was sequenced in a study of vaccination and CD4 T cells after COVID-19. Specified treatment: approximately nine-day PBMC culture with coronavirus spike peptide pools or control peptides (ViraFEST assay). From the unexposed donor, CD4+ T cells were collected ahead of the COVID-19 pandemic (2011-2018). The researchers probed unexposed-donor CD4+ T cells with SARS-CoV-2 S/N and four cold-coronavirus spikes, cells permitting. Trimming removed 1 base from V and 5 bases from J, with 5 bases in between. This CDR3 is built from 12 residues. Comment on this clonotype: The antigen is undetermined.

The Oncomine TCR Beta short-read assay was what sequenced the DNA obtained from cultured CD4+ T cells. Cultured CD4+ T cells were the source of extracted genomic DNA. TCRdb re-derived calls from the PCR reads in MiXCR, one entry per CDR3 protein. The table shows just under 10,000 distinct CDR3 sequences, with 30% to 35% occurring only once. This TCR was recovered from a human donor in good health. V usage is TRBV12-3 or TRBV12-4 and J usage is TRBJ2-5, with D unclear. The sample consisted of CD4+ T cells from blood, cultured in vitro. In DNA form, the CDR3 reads TGTGCCAGCAGTTTAGTCAGGGAGACCCAGTACTTC. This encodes CASSLVRETQYF.